Shown below are 7 T cell receptor beta chains from a single sample sequenced in a study of radiation and T cells in renal cell carcinoma (TCRdb year 2020). Receptor amplification or capture employed the immunoSEQ multiplex PCR assay. What TCRdb holds here is the immuneACCESS table cut down to in-frame rearrangements. Part of the clones is not present; checked against another copy, under half of the missing clones reflect an unresolved V gene, and the others are unexplained. The sample profile shows about 25,000 clones; 55% to 75% of them were found once. Jointly, the top ten make up approximately 23% of the sample. The time point label, as the study defines it: tumor resected at nephrectomy. The treatment or condition label, read with the paper, signifies: treatment-naive control, cytoreductive nephrectomy. Material: tumor tissue, obtained from a patient whose treatment was nephrectomy without radiotherapy. These receptors originate from a man aged 40-49 years with renal cell carcinoma.

This clone occurred many times. The chain carries TRBV7-2 and TRBJ1-1, with D tentatively TRBD1 (5 bases). There are 12 residues in the CDR3. The V and J ends lost 3 bases and 11 bases respectively, with 13 bases between them. CDR1 and CDR2 (germline): SGHTA, FQGNSA. In nucleotides, the CDR3 is TGTGCCAGCAGCTTCATGCAGGGACTGGCTTTCTTT. Its protein product is CASSFMQGLAFF. The whole variable domain, remainder taken from reference TRBV7-2 and TRBJ1-1, is GAGVSQSPSNKVTEKGKDVELRCDPISGHTALYWYRQSLGQGLEFLIYFQGNSAPDKSGLPSDRFSAERTGGSVSTLTIQRTQQEDSAVYLCASSFMQGLAFFGQGTRLTVV.

This clone occurred once. The V call is TRBV13, the J call TRBJ2-1; D tentatively reads TRBD1 or TRBD2 (5 bases each). Germline CDR1 reads PRHDT; CDR2 reads FYEKMQ (reference sequence). Trimming shortened V by 0 bases and J by 0 bases, and 9 bases separated the two germline ends. This CDR3 comprises 16 residues. The CDR3 sequence: CASSLGVGGSYNEQFF. The CDR3 region has the DNA TGTGCCAGCAGCTTAGGGGTTGGGGGCTCCTACAATGAGCAGTTCTTC.

The chain joins TRBV7-6 to TRBJ2-5; D is unresolved. CDR3 length equals 14 residues. From germline, CDR1 is SGHVS and CDR2 FNYEAQ. Trimming shortened V by 1 base and J by 0 bases, and 6 bases separated the two germline ends. CDR3 protein: CASSLGLYQETQYF. CDR3 nucleotides: TGTGCCAGCAGCTTAGGATTGTACCAAGAGACCCAGTACTTC.

This clone was counted between two and nine times. The CDR3 spells CASSLEARAEAFF. Here the CDR3 DNA reads TGCGCCAGCAGCTTGGAGGCCAGGGCTGAAGCTTTCTTT. This sequence joins TRBV5-1 and TRBJ1-1; D may be TRBD1 (5 bases). This CDR3 contains 13 residues. Germline values: CDR1 SGHRS, CDR2 YFSETQ. V shed 0 bases and J shed 6 bases, with 9 bases lying between them.

The rearrangement uses TRBV19 and TRBJ1-2; TRBD1 is a possible D gene (5 bases). V dropped 7 bases and J dropped 0 bases, with 15 bases sitting between them. CDR3 size: 15 residues. Germline CDR1 is LNHDA and CDR2 is SQIVND (reference sequence). The CDR3 reads CASTFGTTTNYGYTF. CDR3 bases: TGTGCCAGTACGTTTGGGACGACGACTAACTATGGCTACACCTTC.

This clone has only a few counts. The V and J genes are TRBV11-2 and TRBJ2-7, with 10 bases that match TRBD1. CDR1 is SGHAT, CDR2 FQNNGV, per germline. This CDR3 has 14 amino acids. The V and J ends lost 5 bases and 7 bases, in that order; junction bases with no gene match: 8. In DNA form, the CDR3 reads TGTGCCAGCAGCCCCCGACAGGGGGCAGGGGAGCAGTACTTC. Amino acids: CASSPRQGAGEQYF.

This chain links TRBV7-8 with TRBJ1-2; TRBD1 matches 10 bases. CDR1 is SGHVS, CDR2 FQNEAQ, per germline. Trimming at V came to 5 bases and at J to 8 bases, leaving 8 bases not matched to a gene. CDR3 length: 14 residues. Here the CDR3 reads CASSLDRGQGGYTF. CDR3 sequence (DNA): TGTGCCAGCAGCCTTGACAGGGGGCAAGGAGGCTACACCTTC.